This T cell receptor (beta chain) was recorded in a study of control samples from healthy donors and cancer patients. Assay: immunoSEQ multiplex PCR; the TCRdb copy retains only in-frame clones and omits some. The sample has tens of thousands of clones, roughly 87% seen once. Germline loops: CDR1 SGHDT, CDR2 YYEEEE. The V gene end was trimmed by 0 bases and the J gene end by 6 bases; junction bases not matched to a gene: 8. The CDR3 covers 18 residues. Sequencing was performed on blood. The receptor was isolated from a woman between 45 and 65 years old in good health. This chain uses TRBV5-6 with TRBJ2-2; 13 bases line up with TRBD2. As DNA, the CDR3 is TGTGCCAGCAGCTTGGGACTGGGACTAGCGGGAAAATCCGGGGAGCTGTTTTTT. Translation: CASSLGLGLAGKSGELFF.